Described below is a single TCR beta chain sequence and its context. The antigen is not known. This CDR3 has 13 amino acids. Trimming took 8 bases from V and 1 from J, leaving 11 bases between them. CDR1 is ENHRY and CDR2 is SYGVKD in the germline V gene. In TCRdb, the 5' RACE reads were re-called with MiXCR into one record per CDR3 protein. Among some 840,000 distinct CDR3 sequences listed, 12% were seen once. The sample originates from a study of CD8 T cells in ankylosing spondylitis. Study-wide results and caveats: Seemingly distinctive of ankylosing spondylitis blood was a TCR beta motif formed by eight highly homologous variants. Existing reports had already noted some motif variants in reactive arthritis synovial fluid and blood. As reported, disease-linked clones showed significant enrichment in matched ankylosing spondylitis synovial fluid.

The specimen sequenced was blood, either unsorted or a sorted T cell fraction (not recorded which). The sequence was obtained from a male donor with ankylosing spondylitis. This chain connects TRBV10-3 to TRBJ1-1, with D hard to call. In nucleotides, the CDR3 is TGTGCCATCGGGAGGGCCTCGAACACTGAAGCTTTCTTT. It is translated as CAIGRASNTEAFF.